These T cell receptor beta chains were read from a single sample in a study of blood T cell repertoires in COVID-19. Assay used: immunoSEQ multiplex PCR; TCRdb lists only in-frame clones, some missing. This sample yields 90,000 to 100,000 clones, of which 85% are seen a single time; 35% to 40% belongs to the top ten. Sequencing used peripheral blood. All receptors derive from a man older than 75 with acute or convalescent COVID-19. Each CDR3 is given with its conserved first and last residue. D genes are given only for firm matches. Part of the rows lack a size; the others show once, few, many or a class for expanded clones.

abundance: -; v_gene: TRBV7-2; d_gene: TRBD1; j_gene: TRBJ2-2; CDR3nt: TGTGCCAGCAGCAGGGACAGTTCGGCCGGGGAGCTGTTTTTT; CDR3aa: CASSRDSSAGELFF
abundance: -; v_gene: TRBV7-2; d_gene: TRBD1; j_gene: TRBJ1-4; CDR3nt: TGTGCCAGCAGGCGACCAGGGGGCGCTAATGAAAAACTGTTTTTT; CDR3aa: CASRRPGGANEKLFF
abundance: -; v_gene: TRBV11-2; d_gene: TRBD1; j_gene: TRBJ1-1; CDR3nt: TGTGCCAGCAGCTTAGGGCAGGGGGCGCAGGACACTGAAGCTTTCTTT; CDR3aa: CASSLGQGAQDTEAFF
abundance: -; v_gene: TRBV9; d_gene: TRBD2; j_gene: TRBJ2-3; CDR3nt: TGTGCCAGCAGCTTTACCCCGGGGGGAGGCACAGATACGCAGTATTTT; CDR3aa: CASSFTPGGGTDTQYF
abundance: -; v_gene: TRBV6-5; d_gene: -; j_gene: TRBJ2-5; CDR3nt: TGTGCCAGCAACAGACAGGTCCAAGAGACCCAGTACTTC; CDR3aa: CASNRQVQETQYF
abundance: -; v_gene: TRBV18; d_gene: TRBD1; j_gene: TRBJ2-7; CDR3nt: TGTGCCAGCTCACCCCCGACAGGGGGCACTGACGAGCAGTACTTC; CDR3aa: CASSPPTGGTDEQYF
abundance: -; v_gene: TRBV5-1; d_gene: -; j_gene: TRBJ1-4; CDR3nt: TGCGCCAGCAGCACCGACAATTCCCCCGGTGAAAAACTGTTTTTT; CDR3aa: CASSTDNSPGEKLFF
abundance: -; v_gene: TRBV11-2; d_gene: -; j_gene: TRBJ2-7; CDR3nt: TGTGCCAGCAGCTTATTTGGCCGGGAGCGGTACGAGCAGTACTTC; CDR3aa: CASSLFGRERYEQYF
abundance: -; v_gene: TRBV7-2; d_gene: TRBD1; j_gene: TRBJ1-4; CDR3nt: TGTGCCAGCAGCGTGGACAGGGGGGAAAAACTGTTTTTT; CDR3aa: CASSVDRGEKLFF
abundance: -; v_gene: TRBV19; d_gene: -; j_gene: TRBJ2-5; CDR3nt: TGTGCCAGATACCTAGACAGCCAGTACGGAGAGACCCAGTACTTC; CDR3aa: CARYLDSQYGETQYF
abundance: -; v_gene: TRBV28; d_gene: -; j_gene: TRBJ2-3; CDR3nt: TGTGCCAGCAGTAACAGGGTGGATACGCAGTATTTT; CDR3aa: CASSNRVDTQYF
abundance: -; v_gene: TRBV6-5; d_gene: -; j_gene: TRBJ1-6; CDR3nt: TGTGCCAGCAGTTACAGTGGCAGGGCCCAGGGGTCACCCCTCCACTTT; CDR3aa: CASSYSGRAQGSPLHF
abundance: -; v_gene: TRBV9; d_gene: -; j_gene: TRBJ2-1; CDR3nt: TGTGCCAGCAGCGTAGCAGTTACAGGGGGGGATGAGCAGTTCTTC; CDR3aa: CASSVAVTGGDEQFF
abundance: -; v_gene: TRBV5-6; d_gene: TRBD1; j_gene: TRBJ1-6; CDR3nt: TGTGCCAGCACTGTCAGGACAGGGGCTAATTCACCCCTCCACTTT; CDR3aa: CASTVRTGANSPLHF
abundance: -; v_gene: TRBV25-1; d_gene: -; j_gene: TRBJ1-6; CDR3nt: TGTGCCAGCACGACCTCTAGAGGTTATAATTCACCCCTCCACTTT; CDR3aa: CASTTSRGYNSPLHF
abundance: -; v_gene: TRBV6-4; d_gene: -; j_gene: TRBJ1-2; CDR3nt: TGTGCCAGCAGTGACCTGTTCGGGGGCTACACCTTC; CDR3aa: CASSDLFGGYTF
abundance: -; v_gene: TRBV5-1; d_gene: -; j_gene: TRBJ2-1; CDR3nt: TGCGCCAGCACCTACATCGCGGGGAGCGAGCACAATGAGCAGTTCTTC; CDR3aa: CASTYIAGSEHNEQFF
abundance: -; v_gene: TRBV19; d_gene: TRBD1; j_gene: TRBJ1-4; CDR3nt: TGTGCCAGTAGTGCGGGACAGGGGGCAAGCGAAAAACTGTTTTTT; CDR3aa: CASSAGQGASEKLFF
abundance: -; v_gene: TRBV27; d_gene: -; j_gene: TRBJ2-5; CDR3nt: TGTGCCAGCAGTCCCCCCTTTCGTGGGAGCGGTTACCAAGAGACCCAGTACTTC; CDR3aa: CASSPPFRGSGYQETQYF
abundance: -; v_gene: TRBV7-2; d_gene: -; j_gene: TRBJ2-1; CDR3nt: TGTGCCAGCAGCCCTAAGGCGGGCTCCTACAATGAGCAGTTCTTC; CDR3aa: CASSPKAGSYNEQFF
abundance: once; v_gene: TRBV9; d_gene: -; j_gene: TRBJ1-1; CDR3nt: TGTGCCAGCAGCACCGGGACATCGAACACTGAAGCTTTCTTT; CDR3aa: CASSTGTSNTEAFF
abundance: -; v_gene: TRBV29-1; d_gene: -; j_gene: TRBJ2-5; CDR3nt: TGCAGCGTTGAAGATCGGGAGACCCAGTACTTC; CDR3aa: CSVEDRETQYF
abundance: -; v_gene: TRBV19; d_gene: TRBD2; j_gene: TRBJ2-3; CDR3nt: TGTGCCAGTAGTGTCGGACTAGCGGGAGGACAAAGCACAGATACGCAGTATTTT; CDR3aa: CASSVGLAGGQSTDTQYF
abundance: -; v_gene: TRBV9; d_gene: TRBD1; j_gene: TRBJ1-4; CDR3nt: TGTGCCAGCAGCGTATTGGACAGGCCAGAAAAACTGTTTTTT; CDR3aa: CASSVLDRPEKLFF
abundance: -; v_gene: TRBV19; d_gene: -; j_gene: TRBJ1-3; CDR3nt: TGTGCCAGTAGGGAACAGGGTTGGGGAAACACCATATATTTT; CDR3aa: CASREQGWGNTIYF
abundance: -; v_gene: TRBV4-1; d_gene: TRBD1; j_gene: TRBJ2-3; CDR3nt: TGCGCCAGCAGCCAACCCGGGACAGGGGGCGTGAATACGCAGTATTTT; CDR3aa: CASSQPGTGGVNTQYF
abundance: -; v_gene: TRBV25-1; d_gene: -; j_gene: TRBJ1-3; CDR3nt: TGTGCCAGCAGTGAAACCCAGGCCAACTCTGGAAACACCATATATTTT; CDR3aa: CASSETQANSGNTIYF
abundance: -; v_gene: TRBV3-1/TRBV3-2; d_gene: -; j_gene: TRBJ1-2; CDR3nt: TGTGCCAGCAGCCAAGATCGGGGGTGGGGGAGTCCAGCAGGCTACACCTTC; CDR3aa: CASSQDRGWGSPAGYTF
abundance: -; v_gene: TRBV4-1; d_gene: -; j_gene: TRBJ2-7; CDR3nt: TGCGCCAGCAGCCATACGGGACTCCCCTACGAGCAGTACTTC; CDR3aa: CASSHTGLPYEQYF
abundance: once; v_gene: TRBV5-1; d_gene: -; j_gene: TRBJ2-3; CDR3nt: TGCGCCAGCCGTGGGGTCGGGGTAGATACGCAGTATTTT; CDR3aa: CASRGVGVDTQYF
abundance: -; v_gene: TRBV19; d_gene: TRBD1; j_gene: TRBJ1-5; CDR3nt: TGTGCCAGTAGTATTCCATTGGCAGGGGGAGTTGGCAATCAGCCCCAGCATTTT; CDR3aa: CASSIPLAGGVGNQPQHF
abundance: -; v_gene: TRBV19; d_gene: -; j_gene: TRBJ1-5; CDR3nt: TGTGCCAGTAGTACTTCAGGTCCCCGGCCCCAGCATTTT; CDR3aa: CASSTSGPRPQHF
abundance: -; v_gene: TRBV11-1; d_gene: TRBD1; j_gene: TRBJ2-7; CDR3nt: TGTGCCAGCAGCTCACGAAAGGGACAGCACCACGAGCAGTACTTC; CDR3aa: CASSSRKGQHHEQYF
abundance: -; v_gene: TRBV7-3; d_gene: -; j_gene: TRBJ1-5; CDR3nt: TGTGCCAGCAGCTTTAGCCCCGGGGGAGCCGCTCAGCCCCAGCATTTT; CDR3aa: CASSFSPGGAAQPQHF
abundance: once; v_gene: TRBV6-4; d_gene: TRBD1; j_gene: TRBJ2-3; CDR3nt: TGTGCCAGCAGTGACACAGGGGGCGCGACAGATACGCAGTATTTT; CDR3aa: CASSDTGGATDTQYF
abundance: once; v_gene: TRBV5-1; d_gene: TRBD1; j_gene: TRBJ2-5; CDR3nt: TGCGCCAGCAGCTTGGTAGGGGGCACGGAGACCCAGTACTTC; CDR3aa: CASSLVGGTETQYF
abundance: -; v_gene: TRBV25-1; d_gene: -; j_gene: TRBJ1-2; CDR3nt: TGTGCCAGCAGTGAGACAGGAGCTAACTATGGCTACACCTTC; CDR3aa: CASSETGANYGYTF
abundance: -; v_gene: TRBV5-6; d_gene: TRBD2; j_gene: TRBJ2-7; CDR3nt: TGTGCCAGCAGCCTCGGGACTAGCGGGAGATGGAGGTACGAGCAGTACTTC; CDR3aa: CASSLGTSGRWRYEQYF
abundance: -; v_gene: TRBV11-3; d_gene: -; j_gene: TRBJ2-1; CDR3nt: TGTGCCAGCAGCTTAGGCCCGGTCTCCCATGAGCAGTTCTTC; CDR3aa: CASSLGPVSHEQFF
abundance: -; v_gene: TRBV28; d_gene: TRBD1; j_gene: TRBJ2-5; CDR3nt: TGTGCCAGCAGTCCTAGGACAGGGCTTATGGAGACCCAGTACTTC; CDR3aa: CASSPRTGLMETQYF
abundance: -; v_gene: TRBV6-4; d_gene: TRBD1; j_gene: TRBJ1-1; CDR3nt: TGTGCCAGCAGCGGGACAGGGATTAGTGAAGCTTTCTTT; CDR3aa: CASSGTGISEAFF
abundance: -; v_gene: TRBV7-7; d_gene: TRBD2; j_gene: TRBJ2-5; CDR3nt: TGTGCTAGCAGCTCGGTGACTAGCCTATTTCAAGAGACCCAGTACTTC; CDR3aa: CASSSVTSLFQETQYF
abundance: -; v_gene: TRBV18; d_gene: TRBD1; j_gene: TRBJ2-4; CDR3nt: TGTGCCAGCTCACCGGGACAGCCCAAAAACATTCAGTACTTC; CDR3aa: CASSPGQPKNIQYF
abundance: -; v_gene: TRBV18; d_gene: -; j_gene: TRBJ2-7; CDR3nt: TGTGCCAGCTCACCCAGGGGTGGCTACGAGCAGTACTTC; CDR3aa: CASSPRGGYEQYF
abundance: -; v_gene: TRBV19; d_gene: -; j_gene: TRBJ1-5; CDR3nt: TGTGCCAGTAGTATTATCCAGGGGAGCAATCAGCCCCAGCATTTT; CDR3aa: CASSIIQGSNQPQHF
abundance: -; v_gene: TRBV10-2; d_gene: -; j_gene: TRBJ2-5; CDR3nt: TGCGCCAGCGCCAGTGTACAAGAGACCCAGTACTTC; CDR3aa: CASASVQETQYF